A single sample is the source of the 28 T cell receptor beta chains below, sequenced in a study of cytomegalovirus exposure and HLA in healthy donors. The PCR was carried out with 60 Vbeta primers and 13 Jbeta primers. Measured with immunoSEQ multiplex PCR; TCRdb has only the in-frame clones, and not every one. The repertoire holds approximately 150,000 clones, with approximately 62% as singletons. The material sequenced was PBMCs. These receptors came from a man aged 45 to 65 in good health and CMV-seronegative.

This chain uses TRBV19 with TRBJ2-1, with 7 bases aligning to TRBD1. This CDR3 contains 18 residues. J gave up 4 bases and V 5 bases, and 17 bases lay outside the gene matches. Germline V CDR1 and CDR2: LNHDA, SQIVND (reference sequence). The CDR3 here is CASSPAPIQGYFYNEQFF. CDR3 nucleotides: TGTGCCAGTAGTCCCGCCCCCATACAGGGGTACTTTTACAATGAGCAGTTCTTC.

The CDR3 here is CASSSPDRSGNTIYF. CDR3 nucleotide sequence: TGCGCCAGCAGCTCGCCAGACAGGTCTGGAAACACCATATATTTT. The gene calls are TRBV5-1 and TRBJ1-3, with D possibly matching TRBD1 (6 bases). Trimming removed 3 bases at V and 1 base at J, with 11 bases between. The CDR3 is 15 residues long. From germline, CDR1 is SGHRS and CDR2 YFSETQ.

The chain links TRBV6-1 to TRBJ1-3; possibly TRBD1 for D (5 bases). This CDR3 spans 15 amino acids. CDR1 MNHNS and CDR2 SASEGT come from the germline V gene. Trimming cost V 6 bases and J 4 bases, with 16 bases left between them. The CDR3 here is CASSTQVGPGNTIYF. The CDR3 region has the DNA TGTGCCAGCAGCACCCAGGTGGGGCCCGGAAACACCATATATTTT.

The gene calls are TRBV5-1 and TRBJ1-1, with D tentatively TRBD1 (5 bases). The germline V and J ends were trimmed by 0 bases and 4 bases, with 13 bases remaining between them. Germline V lookup: CDR1 SGHRS, CDR2 YFSETQ. CDR3 length: 15 residues. DNA for the CDR3: TGCGCCAGCAGCTTGGAGGGTGGGGGGGGCACTGAAGCTTTCTTT. Protein: CASSLEGGGGTEAFF. Full variable domain (rest looked up from reference TRBV5-1 and TRBJ1-1): KAGVTQTPRYLIKTRGQQVTLSCSPISGHRSVSWYQQTPGQGLQFLFEYFSETQRNKGNFPGRFSGRQFSNSRSEMNVSTLELGDSALYLCASSLEGGGGTEAFFGQGTRLTVV.

The V call is TRBV28, the J call TRBJ1-2; D might be TRBD1 (6 bases). CDR1 MDHEN and CDR2 SYDVKM come from the germline V gene. Between the trimmed V and J ends, which lost 5 bases and 2 bases, there was a span of 21 bases. The length of the CDR3 is 17 residues. CDR3 loop: CASSTLFDRPPNYGYTF. As DNA, the CDR3 is TGTGCCAGCAGTACCCTATTTGACAGGCCGCCGAACTATGGCTACACCTTC.

This chain joins TRBV7-8 and TRBJ2-2, with D uncertain. Trimming shortened V by 2 bases and J by 2 bases, and 3 bases separated the two germline ends. The CDR3 sequence is 13 residues long. CDR1 and CDR2 (germline): SGHVS, FQNEAQ. CDR3 in amino acids: CASSLLNTGELFF. In DNA, the CDR3 is TGTGCCAGCAGCTTACTTAACACCGGGGAGCTGTTTTTT.

CDR3 residues: CASSPQGNYGYTF. The CDR3 DNA follows: TGTGCCAGCAGTCCACAGGGCAACTATGGCTACACCTTC. The chain links TRBV27 to TRBJ1-2; maybe TRBD1 (6 bases). Germline CDR1 MNHEY, CDR2 SMNVEV (reference sequence). This CDR3 has 13 residues. V lost 5 bases, J lost 2 bases, and 9 bases lay in between.

The chain has TRBV7-9 and TRBJ2-7; 10 nucleotides agree with TRBD1. V lost 5 bases and J lost 5; bases outside the gene matches: 6. Germline values: CDR1 SEHNR, CDR2 FQNEAQ (reference sequence). There are 14 residues in the CDR3. This chain's CDR3 is CASSRDRGPDEQYF. DNA for the CDR3: TGTGCCAGCAGCCGTGACAGGGGGCCGGACGAGCAGTACTTC.

The rearrangement uses TRBV7-2 and TRBJ1-5; D is undetermined. Per the germline V gene, CDR1 is SGHTA and CDR2 is FQGNSA. CDR3 length: 15 residues. Trimming left V 5 bases short and J 3 bases short, with 14 bases between. CDR3 bases: TGTGCCAGCAGCCCTAGTTGGCAGTACAATCAGCCCCAGCATTTT. Amino acid sequence: CASSPSWQYNQPQHF.

The chain is built from TRBV5-1 and TRBJ1-2, with 8 bases that match TRBD1. This CDR3 region has 15 residues. CDR1 SGHRS and CDR2 YFSETQ come from the germline V gene. Trimming removed 4 bases from V and 6 bases from J; junction bases left unmatched: 11. This CDR3 is CASSRGQGAPDGYTF. The CDR3 region has the DNA TGCGCCAGCAGCCGAGGGCAGGGGGCTCCTGATGGCTACACCTTC.

The gene calls are TRBV6-5 and TRBJ1-1, with TRBD1 matching 9 bases. The CDR3 totals 15 residues. CDR1 and CDR2 from the germline V gene are MNHEY and SVGAGI. V trimming: 5 bases; J trimming: 1 base; junction bases outside the gene matches: 5. For the CDR3, the DNA is TGTGCCAGCAGTACCACACAGGGGGCGAACACTGAAGCTTTCTTT. Its protein is CASSTTQGANTEAFF.

The rearrangement uses TRBV21-1 and TRBJ2-7; whether TRBD1, the table's D call, matches the DNA was not checked. TRBV21-1 is assigned pseudogene status. CDR3 length equals 15 residues. CDR3 in amino acids: CASSLPGQGNYEQYF. The CDR3 DNA reads as TGTGCCAGCAGCTTACCGGGACAGGGGAATTACGAGCAGTACTTC.

V is TRBV20-1 and J is TRBJ1-1; tentatively, D is TRBD1 (5 bases). Trimming removed 5 bases from V and 8 bases from J, with 12 bases in between. CDR3 length: 11 residues. Germline V gives CDR1 DFQATT, CDR2 SNEGSKA (reference sequence). The CDR3 protein is CSADTGSEAFF. The CDR3 nucleotides are TGCAGTGCTGATACAGGATCAGAAGCTTTCTTT.

The V and J genes are TRBV5-1 and TRBJ2-3; tentatively, D is TRBD1 (5 bases). Germline V gives CDR1 SGHRS, CDR2 YFSETQ. The CDR3 totals 16 residues. V lost 4 bases and J lost 0, with 15 bases in between. For the CDR3, the DNA is TGCGCCAGCAGCCCGCCCCTACAGGCTAGCACAGATACGCAGTATTTT. Amino acid sequence: CASSPPLQASTDTQYF.

The CDR3 coding sequence is TGTGCCAGCAGCTTGGGGGGCACGGCCTATAATTCACCCCTCCACTTT. Translating gives CASSLGGTAYNSPLHF. The chain couples TRBV5-4 to TRBJ1-6, with D possibly matching TRBD1 (5 bases). CDR3 length: 16 residues. V was trimmed by 0 bases and J by 2 bases, leaving 9 bases between them. The germline gives CDR1 SGHNT, CDR2 YYREEE (reference sequence).

V usage is TRBV4-2 and J usage is TRBJ1-4; 8 bases map to TRBD1. Germline V gives CDR1 LGHNA, CDR2 YNFKEQ. The CDR3 is made up of 18 amino acids. Unmatched junction bases numbered 11, after V lost 2 bases and J lost 3 bases. The CDR3 here is CASSQLNTRTGSNEKLFF. CDR3 DNA sequence: TGTGCCAGCAGCCAACTAAATACCCGGACAGGGTCTAATGAAAAACTGTTTTTT.

This clone appeared once. This chain uses TRBV5-8 with TRBJ1-2, with TRBD1 identical over 10 bases. The germline CDR1 and CDR2 sequences are SGHTS and YDEGEE. J was trimmed by 5 bases and V by 4 bases; bases with no gene match: 11. There are 16 residues in the CDR3. The CDR3 spells CASSPAVGTGVYGYTF. In DNA, the CDR3 is TGTGCCAGCAGCCCGGCGGTAGGGACAGGGGTTTATGGCTACACCTTC.

This rearrangement joins TRBV28 to TRBJ2-7; 7 nucleotides match TRBD1. The germline V gene encodes CDR1 MDHEN and CDR2 SYDVKM. J was trimmed by 0 bases and V by 4 bases; bases with no gene match: 6. This CDR3 is built from 15 residues. CDR3 nucleotide sequence: TGTGCCAGCAGTTACCGACAGGGCCTCTCCTACGAGCAGTACTTC. This translates into CASSYRQGLSYEQYF.

This chain joins TRBV10-1 and TRBJ1-2, with unresolved D. The CDR3 is 13 amino acids. The V gene's germline CDR1 is WNHNN and CDR2 SYGVQD (reference sequence). The V end was cut by 4 bases, the J end by 4 bases, with 10 bases between. This CDR3 is CASSATQSYGYTF. CDR3 coding DNA: TGCGCCAGCAGTGCAACTCAAAGCTATGGCTACACCTTC.

The gene calls are TRBV7-8 and TRBJ1-5; tentatively, D is TRBD1 (6 bases). The CDR3 is 15 amino acids. V lost 3 bases and J 1 base, leaving 10 bases between the germline ends. The germline V gene has CDR1 SGHVS and CDR2 FQNEAQ. CDR3 residues: CASSFQGRSNQPQHF. In DNA, the CDR3 is TGTGCCAGCAGCTTCCAGGGGCGAAGCAATCAGCCCCAGCATTTT.

The V gene is TRBV15, the J gene TRBJ2-7; 7 bases are shared with TRBD1. Trimming took 5 bases from V and 6 from J; bases not matched to a gene: 7. CDR3 size: 13 residues. Germline V gene lookup returns CDR1 LNHNV and CDR2 YYDKDF (reference sequence). CDR3 residues: CATSGTTGIEQYF. DNA of the CDR3: TGTGCCACCAGCGGAACGACAGGGATCGAGCAGTACTTC.

CDR3 nucleotides: TGTGCCAGCAGCGGCAGACTAGCGGGGGCCACAGATACGCAGTATTTT. Residues: CASSGRLAGATDTQYF. The rearrangement links TRBV7-2 to TRBJ2-3, with 12 positions matching TRBD2. The CDR3 is 16 residues long. Germline CDR1 reads SGHTA; CDR2 reads FQGNSA. V shed 5 bases, J shed 2 bases, and the junction held 5 bases outside the gene matches.

V is TRBV7-9 and J is TRBJ1-2, with 7 bases fitting TRBD1. Germline assignment: CDR1 SEHNR and CDR2 FQNEAQ (reference sequence). This CDR3 comprises 14 residues. With V trimmed by 5 bases and J by 4 bases, 7 bases remained unmatched. This CDR3 is CASSLLDRVYGYTF. The DNA for the CDR3 is TGTGCCAGCAGCCTACTCGACAGGGTCTATGGCTACACCTTC.

Concerning this clone: At one end the junction does not follow the germline gene, possibly because of a read error. The chain has TRBV4-2 and TRBJ2-5; D uncertain. The CDR3 totals 13 residues. Germline CDR1 LGHNA, CDR2 YNFKEQ. In nucleotides, the CDR3 is TGTGCCAGTCAGAGCGAAGTCCAAGAGACCCGGTACTTC. It translates to CASQSEVQETRYF.

The chain has TRBV7-9 and TRBJ1-1; a weak D match, TRBD1 (5 bases). The V gene's germline CDR1 is SEHNR and CDR2 FQNEAQ (reference sequence). V was shortened by 6 bases and J by 4 bases, with 12 bases between the two germline ends. The CDR3 is 13 residues long. CDR3 nucleotides: TGTGCCAGCAGGCGGGGGGGGACCACTGAAGCTTTCTTT. Translated: CASRRGGTTEAFF.

This clone was counted only a few times. This chain joins TRBV7-9 and TRBJ1-1; 7 nucleotides line up with TRBD1. Per the germline V gene, CDR1 is SEHNR and CDR2 is FQNEAQ (reference sequence). The CDR3 length is 14 residues. The ends lost 7 bases at V and 5 bases at J; junction bases unmatched: 10. CDR3 bases: TGTGCCAGCACCCGAGAGGGGGCTGGTACTGAAGCTTTCTTT. Protein sequence: CASTREGAGTEAFF.

The rearrangement joins TRBV4-3 to TRBJ2-7; no reliable D call. The CDR3 runs to 13 residues. V gave up 0 bases and J gave up 4 bases, with 7 bases separating them. Germline CDR1 reads LGHNA; CDR2 reads YSLEER. CDR3 in DNA: TGCGCCAGCAGCCAAGATCGTCAGTACGAGCAGTACTTC. It translates to CASSQDRQYEQYF.

The V call is TRBV5-6, the J call TRBJ2-7, with 7 positions matching TRBD1. CDR3 length equals 13 residues. Trimming at V came to 1 base and at J to 3 bases, leaving 1 base not matched to a gene. Germline values: CDR1 SGHDT, CDR2 YYEEEE. The CDR3 bases are TGTGCCAGCAGCTTGAACAGGGGCTACGAGCAGTACTTC. Translating gives CASSLNRGYEQYF.